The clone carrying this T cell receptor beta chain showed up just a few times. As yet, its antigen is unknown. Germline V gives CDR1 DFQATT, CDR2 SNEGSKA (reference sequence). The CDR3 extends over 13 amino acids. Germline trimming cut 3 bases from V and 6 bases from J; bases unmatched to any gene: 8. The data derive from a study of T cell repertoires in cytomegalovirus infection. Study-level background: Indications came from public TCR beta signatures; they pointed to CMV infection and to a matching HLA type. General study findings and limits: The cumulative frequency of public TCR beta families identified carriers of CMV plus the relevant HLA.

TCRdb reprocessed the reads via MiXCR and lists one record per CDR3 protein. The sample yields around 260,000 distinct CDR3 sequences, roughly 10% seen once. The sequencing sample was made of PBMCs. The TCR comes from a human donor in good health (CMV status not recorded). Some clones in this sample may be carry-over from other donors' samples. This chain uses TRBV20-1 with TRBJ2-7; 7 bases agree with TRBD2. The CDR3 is CSARGGSLGEQYF. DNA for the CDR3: TGCAGTGCTAGGGGGGGGTCCTTAGGCGAGCAGTACTTC.